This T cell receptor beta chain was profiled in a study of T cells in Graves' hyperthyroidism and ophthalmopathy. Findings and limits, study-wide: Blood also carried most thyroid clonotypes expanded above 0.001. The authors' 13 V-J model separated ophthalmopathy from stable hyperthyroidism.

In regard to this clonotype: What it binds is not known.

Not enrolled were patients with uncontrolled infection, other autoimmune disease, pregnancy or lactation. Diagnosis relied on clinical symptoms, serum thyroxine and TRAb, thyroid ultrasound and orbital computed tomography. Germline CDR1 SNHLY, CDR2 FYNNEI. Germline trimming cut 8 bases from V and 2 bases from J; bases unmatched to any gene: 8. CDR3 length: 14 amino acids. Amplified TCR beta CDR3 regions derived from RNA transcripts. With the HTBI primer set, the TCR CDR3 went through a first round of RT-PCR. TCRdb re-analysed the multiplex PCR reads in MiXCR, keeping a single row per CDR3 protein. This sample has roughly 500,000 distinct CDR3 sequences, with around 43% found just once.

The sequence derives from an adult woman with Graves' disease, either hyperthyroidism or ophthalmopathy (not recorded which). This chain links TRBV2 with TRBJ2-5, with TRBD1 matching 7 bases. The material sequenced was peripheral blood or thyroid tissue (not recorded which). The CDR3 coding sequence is TGTGCCAGCCTTCCCGGGACAGCTCAAGAGACCCAGTACTTC. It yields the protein CASLPGTAQETQYF.